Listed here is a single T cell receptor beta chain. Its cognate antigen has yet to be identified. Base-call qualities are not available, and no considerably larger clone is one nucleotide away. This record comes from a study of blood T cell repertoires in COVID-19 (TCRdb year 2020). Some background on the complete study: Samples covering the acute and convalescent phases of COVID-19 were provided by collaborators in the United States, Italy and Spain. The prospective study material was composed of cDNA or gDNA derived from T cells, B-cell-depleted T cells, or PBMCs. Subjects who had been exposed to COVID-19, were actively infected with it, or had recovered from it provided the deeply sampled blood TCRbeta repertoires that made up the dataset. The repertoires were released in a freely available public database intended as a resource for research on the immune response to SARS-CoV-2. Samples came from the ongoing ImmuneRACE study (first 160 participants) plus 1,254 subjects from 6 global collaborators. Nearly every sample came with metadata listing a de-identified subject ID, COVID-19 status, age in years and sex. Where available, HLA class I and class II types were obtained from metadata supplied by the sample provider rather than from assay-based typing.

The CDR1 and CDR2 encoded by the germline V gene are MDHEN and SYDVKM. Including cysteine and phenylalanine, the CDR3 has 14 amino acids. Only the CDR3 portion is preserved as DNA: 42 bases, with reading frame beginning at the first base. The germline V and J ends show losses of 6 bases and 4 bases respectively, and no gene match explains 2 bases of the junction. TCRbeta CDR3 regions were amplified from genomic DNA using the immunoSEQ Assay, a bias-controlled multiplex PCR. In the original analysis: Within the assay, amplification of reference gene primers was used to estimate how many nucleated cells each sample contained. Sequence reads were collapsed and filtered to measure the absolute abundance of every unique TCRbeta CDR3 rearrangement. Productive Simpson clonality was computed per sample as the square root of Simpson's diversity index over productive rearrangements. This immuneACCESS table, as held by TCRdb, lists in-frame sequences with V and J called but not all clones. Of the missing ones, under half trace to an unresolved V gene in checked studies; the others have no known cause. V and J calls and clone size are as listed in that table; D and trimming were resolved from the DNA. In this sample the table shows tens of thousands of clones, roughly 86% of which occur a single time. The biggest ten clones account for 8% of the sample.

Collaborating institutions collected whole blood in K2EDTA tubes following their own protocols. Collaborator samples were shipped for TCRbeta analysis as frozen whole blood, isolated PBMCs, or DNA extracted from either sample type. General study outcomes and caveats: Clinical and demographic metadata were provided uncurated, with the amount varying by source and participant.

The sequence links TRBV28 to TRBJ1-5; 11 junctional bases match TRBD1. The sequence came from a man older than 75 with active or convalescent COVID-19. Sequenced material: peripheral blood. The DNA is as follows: TGTGCCAGCAGGGGACAGGGGGAAAATCAGCCCCAGCATTTT. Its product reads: CASRGQGENQPQHF.